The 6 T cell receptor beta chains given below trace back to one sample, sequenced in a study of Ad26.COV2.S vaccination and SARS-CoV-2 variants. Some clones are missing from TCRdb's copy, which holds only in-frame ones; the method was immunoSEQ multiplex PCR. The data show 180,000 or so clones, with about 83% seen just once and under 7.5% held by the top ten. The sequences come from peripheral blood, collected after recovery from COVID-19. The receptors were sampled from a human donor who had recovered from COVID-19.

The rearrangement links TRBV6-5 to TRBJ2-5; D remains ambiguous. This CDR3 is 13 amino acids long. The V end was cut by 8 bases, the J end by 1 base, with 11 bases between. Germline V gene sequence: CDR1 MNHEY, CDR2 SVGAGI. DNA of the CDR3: TGTGCCAGCCGACGGAGATTCCAAGAGACCCAGTACTTC. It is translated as CASRRRFQETQYF.

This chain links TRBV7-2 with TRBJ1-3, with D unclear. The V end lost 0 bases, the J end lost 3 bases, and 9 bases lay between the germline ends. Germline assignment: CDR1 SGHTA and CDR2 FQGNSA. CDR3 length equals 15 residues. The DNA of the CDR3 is TGTGCCAGCAGCTTAGCGCCCAGCGGTGGAAACACCATATATTTT. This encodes CASSLAPSGGNTIYF. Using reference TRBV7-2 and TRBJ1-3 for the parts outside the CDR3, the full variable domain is GAGVSQSPSNKVTEKGKDVELRCDPISGHTALYWYRQSLGQGLEFLIYFQGNSAPDKSGLPSDRFSAERTGGSVSTLTIQRTQQEDSAVYLCASSLAPSGGNTIYFGEGSWLTVV.

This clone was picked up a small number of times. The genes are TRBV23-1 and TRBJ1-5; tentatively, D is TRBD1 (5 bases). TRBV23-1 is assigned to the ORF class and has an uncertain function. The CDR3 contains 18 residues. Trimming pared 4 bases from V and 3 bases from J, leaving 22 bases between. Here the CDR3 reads CASSLGRQTTGLNQPQHF. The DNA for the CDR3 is TGCGCCAGCAGTCTTGGGAGACAAACGACGGGGCTCAATCAGCCCCAGCATTTT.

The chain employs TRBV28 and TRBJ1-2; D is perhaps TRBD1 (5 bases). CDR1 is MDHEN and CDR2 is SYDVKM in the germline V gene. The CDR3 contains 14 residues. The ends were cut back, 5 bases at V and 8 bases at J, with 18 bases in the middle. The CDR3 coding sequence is TGTGCCAGCAGTGAGGGGTTTGGATTCGGGGGCTACACCTTC. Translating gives CASSEGFGFGGYTF.

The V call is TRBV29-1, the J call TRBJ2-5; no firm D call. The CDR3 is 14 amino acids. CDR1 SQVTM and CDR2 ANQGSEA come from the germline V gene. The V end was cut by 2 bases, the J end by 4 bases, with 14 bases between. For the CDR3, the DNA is TGCAGCGTTGAATACAGTTTGTTGCCAGAGACCCAGTACTTC. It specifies CSVEYSLLPETQYF.

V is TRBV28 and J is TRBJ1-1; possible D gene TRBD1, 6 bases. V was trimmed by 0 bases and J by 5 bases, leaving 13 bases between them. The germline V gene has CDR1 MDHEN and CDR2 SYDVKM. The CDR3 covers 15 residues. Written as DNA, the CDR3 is TGTGCCAGCAGTTTATGGGACAGCCAGGGGACTGAAGCTTTCTTT. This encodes CASSLWDSQGTEAFF.